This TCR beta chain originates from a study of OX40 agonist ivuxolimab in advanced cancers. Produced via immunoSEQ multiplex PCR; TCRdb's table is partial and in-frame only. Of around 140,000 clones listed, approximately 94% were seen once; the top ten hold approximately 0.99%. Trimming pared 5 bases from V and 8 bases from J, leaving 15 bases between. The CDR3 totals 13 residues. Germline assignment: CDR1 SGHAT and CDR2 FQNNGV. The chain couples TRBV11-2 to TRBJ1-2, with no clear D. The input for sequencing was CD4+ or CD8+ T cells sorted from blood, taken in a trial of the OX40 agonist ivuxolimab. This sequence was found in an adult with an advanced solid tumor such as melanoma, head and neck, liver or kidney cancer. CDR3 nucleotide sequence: TGTGCCAGCAGCCCGGGCGGCCCGGGGGGCTACACCTTC. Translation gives CASSPGGPGGYTF.